Listed here are 25 T cell receptor beta chains from one sample, sequenced in a study of identical twins. TCRdb ran MiXCR on the 5' RACE reads and lists one entry per CDR3 protein. The repertoire has 400,000 to 550,000 distinct CDR3 sequences, less than 25% of them found once; the top ten carry about 0.91%. These sequences were also reported in another study, on T cells expressing NK-cell markers.

Sequenced: CD4+ T cells sorted from blood. These receptors were collected from a young woman in good health.

This clonotype has more than one count but fewer than ten. The rearrangement uses TRBV20-1 and TRBJ2-7, with D perhaps given as TRBD1 or TRBD2 (6 bases each). The germline V gene has CDR1 DFQATT and CDR2 SNEGSKA (reference sequence). V was pared by 0 bases and J by 7 bases, with 19 bases between. The CDR3 runs to 15 residues. CDR3 loop: CSARDPGGPSGEQYF. Here the CDR3 DNA reads TGCAGTGCTAGAGATCCCGGGGGCCCAAGTGGGGAGCAGTACTTC.

The chain combines TRBV7-9 with TRBJ1-6; D is unresolved. This CDR3 has 13 amino acids. Germline CDR1 SEHNR, CDR2 FQNEAQ (reference sequence). V shed 7 bases and J shed 7 bases, with 11 bases lying between them. CDR3 nucleotides: TGTGCCAGCATTCTGTTAAGAAATTCACCCCTCCACTTT. It specifies CASILLRNSPLHF.

The chain has TRBV4-2 and TRBJ2-1, with D possibly matching TRBD1 (6 bases). The CDR3 totals 15 residues. The ends were cut back, 1 base at V and 4 bases at J, with 11 bases in the middle. CDR1 LGHNA and CDR2 YNFKEQ come from the germline V gene. The CDR3: CASSQAGQRYNEQFF. In DNA form, the CDR3 reads TGTGCCAGCAGCCAAGCGGGACAAAGATACAATGAGCAGTTCTTC.

This clonotype was seen a few times. The gene calls are TRBV20-1 and TRBJ2-3, with 7 bases fitting TRBD2. The CDR3 runs 13 residues. The germline V gene encodes CDR1 DFQATT and CDR2 SNEGSKA (reference sequence). V lost 5 bases, J lost 4 bases, and 6 bases stayed unmatched. As DNA, the CDR3 is TGCAGTGCTGAGGGGAGGGCCCCAGATACGCAGTATTTT. Its translation is CSAEGRAPDTQYF.

Only a few counts were recorded for this clonotype. The chain is built from TRBV20-1 and TRBJ2-5; TRBD2 matches at 8 bases. The junction had 12 bases not matched to a gene; V was cut back by 3 bases and J by 6 bases. In germline, CDR1 is DFQATT, CDR2 SNEGSKA (reference sequence). CDR3 length: 15 amino acids. In DNA form, the CDR3 reads TGCAGTGCTAGCGTCCGGAGCGGGGGACGGCAGACCCAGTACTTC. Translated: CSASVRSGGRQTQYF.

This sequence joins TRBV12-5 and TRBJ2-4; D might be TRBD2 (7 bases). The germline V and J ends were trimmed by 3 bases and 1 base, with 10 bases remaining between them. This CDR3 has 15 residues. The germline V gene encodes CDR1 LGHNT and CDR2 FRNRAP. CDR3 protein: CASGLWGGAKNIQYF. The CDR3 coding sequence is TGTGCTAGTGGTTTATGGGGGGGCGCCAAAAACATTCAGTACTTC.

The chain carries TRBV20-1 and TRBJ2-6; D gene ambiguous. Trimming removed 3 bases at V and 0 bases at J, with 6 bases between. From germline, CDR1 is DFQATT and CDR2 SNEGSKA (reference sequence). This CDR3 comprises 14 residues. The CDR3 reads CSARVGSGANVLTF. The CDR3 coding sequence is TGCAGTGCTAGGGTGGGCTCTGGGGCCAACGTCCTGACTTTC.

The table lists this clonotype with a few counts. The chain uses TRBV12-3 or TRBV12-4 and TRBJ1-2; 8 bases agree with TRBD1. Trimming removed 2 bases from V and 7 bases from J; junction bases left unmatched: 3. CDR3 length equals 13 residues. The CDR3 sequence: CASSLLGQAGYTF. The CDR3 DNA reads as TGTGCCAGCAGTTTATTGGGACAGGCTGGCTACACCTTC.

This clonotype was seen more than once but under ten times. Its ends do not fully match the called genes, so a read error is possible. J is TRBJ2-2 and V is TRBV3-1; 9 nucleotides agree with TRBD1. Germline V gene data show CDR1 as LGHDT and CDR2 as YNNKEL (reference sequence). The CDR3 sequence is 15 residues long. The CDR3 region is CASSFSDRGTGEMFF. The CDR3 nucleotides are TGTGCCAGCAGCTTCTCGGACAGGGGCACCGGGGAGATGTTTTTT.

The CDR3 DNA sequence: TGCAGTGCCCCCAACCAGGGCGGGGGAAACGAGCAGTACTTC. Its translation is CSAPNQGGGNEQYF. This chain joins TRBV20-1 and TRBJ2-7; 7 bases align to TRBD2. The germline CDR1 and CDR2 sequences are DFQATT and SNEGSKA (reference sequence). With V trimmed by 6 bases and J by 5 bases, 13 bases remained unmatched. This CDR3 is 14 amino acids long.

The chain links TRBV7-2 to TRBJ2-7; D is perhaps TRBD2 (5 bases). The CDR3 has 13 amino acids. V lost 1 base and J lost 7, with 11 bases in between. The germline CDR1 and CDR2 sequences are SGHTA and FQGNSA. CDR3 bases: TGTGCCAGCAGCTTAGGAGGGTCGGGAGAGCAGTACTTC. This encodes CASSLGGSGEQYF.

The chain joins TRBV18 to TRBJ2-1, with no clear D. V gave up 2 bases and J gave up 4 bases, with 6 bases separating them. CDR3 length: 13 residues. Per germline, CDR1 KGHSH and CDR2 LQKENI. CDR3: CASSPSFYNEQFF. The DNA for the CDR3 is TGTGCCAGCTCACCAAGTTTTTACAATGAGCAGTTCTTC. The full variable domain, its missing parts supplied by reference TRBV18 and TRBJ2-1, is NAGVMQNPRHLVRRRGQEARLRCSPMKGHSHVYWYRQLPEEGLKFMVYLQKENIIDESGMPKERFSAEFPKEGPSILRIQQVVRGDSAAYFCASSPSFYNEQFFGPGTRLTVL.

There are a few counts of this clonotype. This chain connects TRBV7-9 to TRBJ2-3; TRBD1 is a possible D gene (6 bases). The V gene lost 1 base and the J gene lost 3 bases, with 14 bases spanning the gap. The CDR3 spans 16 residues. Germline-derived CDR1 and CDR2 are SEHNR and FQNEAQ (reference sequence). The CDR3 loop is CASSLGLQGSTDTQYF. In nucleotides, the CDR3 is TGTGCCAGCAGCTTAGGTCTTCAGGGGAGTACAGATACGCAGTATTTT.

This clonotype was counted a few times. The rearrangement links TRBV20-1 to TRBJ2-7, with D tentatively TRBD1 (7 bases). This CDR3 contains 11 residues. Trimming took 6 bases from V and 6 from J, leaving 12 bases between them. Per germline, CDR1 DFQATT and CDR2 SNEGSKA (reference sequence). CDR3 residues: CSARQGGEQYF. For the CDR3, the DNA is TGCAGTGCCAGACAGGGAGGCGAGCAGTACTTC.

This clonotype has just a few counts. The V call is TRBV12-3 or TRBV12-4, the J call TRBJ2-7, with unresolved D. The V end lost 1 base, the J end lost 3 bases, and 7 bases lay between the germline ends. The length of the CDR3 is 13 residues. The CDR3 region is CASSLGGLYEQYF. The CDR3 DNA follows: TGTGCCAGCAGTTTAGGGGGTCTCTACGAGCAGTACTTC.

V is TRBV6-1 and J is TRBJ2-7; 7 positions match TRBD2. The CDR3 length is 14 residues. J was trimmed by 6 bases and V by 7 bases; bases with no gene match: 12. Germline values: CDR1 MNHNS, CDR2 SASEGT. CDR3 nucleotide sequence: TGTGCCAGCACCCCGGGAGTGGGGGGGTCCGAGCAGTACTTC. It is translated as CASTPGVGGSEQYF.

The chain is built from TRBV9 and TRBJ2-3; D assignment may be TRBD1 or TRBD2 (5 bases each). V was shortened by 1 base and J by 5 bases, with 11 bases between the two germline ends. Germline V gene data show CDR1 as SGDLS and CDR2 as YYNGEE. CDR3 length equals 14 residues. CDR3 DNA sequence: TGTGCCAGCAGCGTAAACGGGGCGGGAGATACGCAGTATTTT. This translates into CASSVNGAGDTQYF.

This clonotype has a handful of counts. The genes are TRBV7-2 and TRBJ2-1; a possible D gene is TRBD1 (6 bases). This CDR3 spans 15 amino acids. V lost 0 bases and J 10 bases, leaving 16 bases between the germline ends. Looked up from germline, CDR1 is SGHTA and CDR2 is FQGNSA. CDR3 in amino acids: CASSLAQGAGREQFF. Written as DNA, the CDR3 is TGTGCCAGCAGCTTAGCACAGGGTGCGGGCCGGGAGCAGTTCTTC.

V usage is TRBV6-2 or TRBV6-3 and J usage is TRBJ1-4, with D possibly matching TRBD1 (5 bases). V dropped 8 bases and J dropped 0 bases, with 7 bases sitting between them. CDR1 is MNHEY, CDR2 SVGEGT, per germline. CDR3 size: 13 residues. For the CDR3, the DNA is TGTGCCAGCGGGGGAGCAACTAATGAAAAACTGTTTTTT. Translated, it gives CASGGATNEKLFF.

V gene TRBV7-6 combines with J gene TRBJ2-5, with a possible D match to TRBD2 (6 bases). The CDR3 sequence is 15 residues long. Trimming removed 1 base at V and 5 bases at J, with 14 bases between. From germline, CDR1 is SGHVS and CDR2 FNYEAQ. The CDR3 sequence: CASSLGIGGSETQYF. In nucleotides, the CDR3 is TGTGCCAGCAGCTTAGGTATCGGGGGAAGCGAGACCCAGTACTTC. Full variable domain (outside the CDR3, taken from reference TRBV7-6 and TRBJ2-5): GAGVSQSPRYKVTKRGQDVALRCDPISGHVSLYWYRQALGQGPEFLTYFNYEAQQDKSGLPNDRFSAERPEGSISTLTIQRTEQRDSAMYRCASSLGIGGSETQYFGPGTRLLVL.

The chain uses TRBV10-3 and TRBJ2-7; D is possibly TRBD1 or TRBD2 (6 bases each). Trimming stripped 4 bases from V and 0 bases from J, with 10 bases between. The CDR3 spans 14 residues. Germline loops: CDR1 ENHRY, CDR2 SYGVKD. CDR3 sequence reads: CAISGEDSSYEQYF. The CDR3 DNA is TGTGCCATCAGTGGGGAGGACAGCTCCTACGAGCAGTACTTC.

This clonotype was found a few times. The genes are TRBV9 and TRBJ2-2, with D perhaps matching TRBD1 or TRBD2 (5 bases each). The CDR3 is 15 residues long. V was cut by 3 bases and J by 3 bases, with 12 bases left in between. Germline CDR1 is SGDLS and CDR2 is YYNGEE. The CDR3 reads CASSAPGTDTGELFF. The CDR3 nucleotides are TGTGCCAGCAGCGCACCCGGGACGGACACCGGGGAGCTGTTTTTT.

This clonotype was seen a handful of times. This chain uses TRBV6-6 with TRBJ1-5; no clear D gene. The CDR3 contains 13 residues. V was cut by 1 base and J by 4 bases, with 5 bases left in between. CDR1 is MNHNY and CDR2 is SVGAGI in the germline V gene (reference sequence). The CDR3 bases are TGTGCCAGCAGTTACTTCGGTAATCAGCCCCAGCATTTT. Translating it yields CASSYFGNQPQHF.

This rearrangement joins TRBV20-1 to TRBJ1-4; D is unclear. There are 11 residues in the CDR3. Trimming pared 3 bases from V and 5 bases from J, leaving 4 bases between. Germline lookup yields CDR1 DFQATT and CDR2 SNEGSKA (reference sequence). CDR3 residues: CSASRNEKLFF. The DNA for the CDR3 is TGCAGTGCTAGCCGAAATGAAAAACTGTTTTTT.

The chain carries TRBV2 and TRBJ1-6, with D possibly TRBD1 on 5 matching bases. With 7 bases removed from V and 7 bases from J, the gap between germline ends came to 14 bases. The CDR3 length is 14 residues. The V gene's germline CDR1 is SNHLY and CDR2 FYNNEI. This CDR3 reads CASTSAGPNSPLHF. Written as DNA, the CDR3 is TGTGCCAGCACGTCCGCGGGGCCCAATTCACCCCTCCACTTT.